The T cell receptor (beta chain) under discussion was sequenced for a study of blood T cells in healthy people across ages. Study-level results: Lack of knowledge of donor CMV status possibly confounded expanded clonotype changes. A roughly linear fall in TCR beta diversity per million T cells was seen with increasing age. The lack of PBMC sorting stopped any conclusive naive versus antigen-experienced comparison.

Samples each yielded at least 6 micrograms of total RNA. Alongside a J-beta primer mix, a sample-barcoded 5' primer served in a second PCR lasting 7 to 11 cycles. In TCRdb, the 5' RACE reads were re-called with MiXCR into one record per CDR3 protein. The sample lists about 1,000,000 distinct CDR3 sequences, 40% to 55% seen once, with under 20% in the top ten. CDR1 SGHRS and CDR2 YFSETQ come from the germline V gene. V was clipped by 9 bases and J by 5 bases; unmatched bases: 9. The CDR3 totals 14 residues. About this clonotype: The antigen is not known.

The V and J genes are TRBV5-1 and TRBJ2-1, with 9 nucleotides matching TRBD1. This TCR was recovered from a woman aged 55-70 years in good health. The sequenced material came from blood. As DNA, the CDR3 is TGCGCCACCCAGGACAGGGGAAGGAACAATGAGCAGTTCTTC. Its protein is CATQDRGRNNEQFF.